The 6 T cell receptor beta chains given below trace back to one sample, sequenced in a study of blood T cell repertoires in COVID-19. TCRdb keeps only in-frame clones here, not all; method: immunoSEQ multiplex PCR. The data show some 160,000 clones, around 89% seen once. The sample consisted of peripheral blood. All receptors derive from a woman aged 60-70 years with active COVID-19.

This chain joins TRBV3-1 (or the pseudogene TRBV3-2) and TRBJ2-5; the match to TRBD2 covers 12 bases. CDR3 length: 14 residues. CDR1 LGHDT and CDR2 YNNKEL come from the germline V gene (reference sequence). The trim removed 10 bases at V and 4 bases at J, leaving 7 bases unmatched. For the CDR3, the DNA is TGTGCCATTTCGACTAGCGGGAGAGGAGAGACCCAGTACTTC. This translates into CAISTSGRGETQYF.

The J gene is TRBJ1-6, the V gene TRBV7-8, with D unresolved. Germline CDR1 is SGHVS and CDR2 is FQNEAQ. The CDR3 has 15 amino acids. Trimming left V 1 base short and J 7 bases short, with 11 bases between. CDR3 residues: CASSLVATKNSPLHF. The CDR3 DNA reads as TGTGCCAGCAGCTTAGTGGCGACAAAAAATTCACCCCTCCACTTT.

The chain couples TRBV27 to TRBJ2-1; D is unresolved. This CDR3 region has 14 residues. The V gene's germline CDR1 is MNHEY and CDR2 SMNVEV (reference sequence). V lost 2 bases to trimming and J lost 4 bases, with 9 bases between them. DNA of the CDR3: TGTGCCAGCAGTTTACAGACTGGATACAATGAGCAGTTCTTC. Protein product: CASSLQTGYNEQFF.

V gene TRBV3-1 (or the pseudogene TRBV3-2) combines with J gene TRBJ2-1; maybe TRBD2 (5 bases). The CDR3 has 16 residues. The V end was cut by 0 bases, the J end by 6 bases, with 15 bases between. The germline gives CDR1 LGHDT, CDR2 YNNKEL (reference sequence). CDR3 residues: CASSQDAASRGNEQFF. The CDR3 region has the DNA TGTGCCAGCAGCCAAGATGCGGCTAGCCGGGGCAATGAGCAGTTCTTC.

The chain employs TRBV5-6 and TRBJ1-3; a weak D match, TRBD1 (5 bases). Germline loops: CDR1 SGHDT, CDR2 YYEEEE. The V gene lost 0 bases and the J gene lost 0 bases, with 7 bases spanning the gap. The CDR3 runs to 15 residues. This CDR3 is CASSLAGGSGNTIYF. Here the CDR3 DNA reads TGTGCCAGCAGCTTGGCCGGGGGCTCTGGAAACACCATATATTTT. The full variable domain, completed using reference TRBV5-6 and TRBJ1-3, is DAGVTQSPTHLIKTRGQQVTLRCSPKSGHDTVSWYQQALGQGPQFIFQYYEEEERQRGNFPDRFSGHQFPNYSSELNVNALLLGDSALYLCASSLAGGSGNTIYFGEGSWLTVV.

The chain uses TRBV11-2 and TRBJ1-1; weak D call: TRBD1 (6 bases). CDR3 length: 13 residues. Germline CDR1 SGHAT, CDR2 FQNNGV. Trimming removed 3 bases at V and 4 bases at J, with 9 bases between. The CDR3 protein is CASSFQGSTEAFF. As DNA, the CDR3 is TGTGCCAGCAGCTTCCAGGGGAGCACTGAAGCTTTCTTT.